This TCR beta chain was documented in a study of blood T cells in healthy people across ages. The CDR3 runs to 17 residues. The germline CDR1 and CDR2 sequences are LGHNA and YSLEER. Germline trimming cut 0 bases from V and 3 bases from J; bases unmatched to any gene: 6. Study findings and constraints: Samples with more naive T cells showed higher observed beta diversity. Roughly linear declines in TCR beta diversity per million T cells occurred with age.

As concerns this clonotype: Antigen unknown.

Primed by a sample-barcoded 5' primer and a J-beta primer mix, a second PCR proceeded for about 6 to 12 cycles. All samples gave at least 2.5 million CDR3-containing paired-end reads. TCRdb reprocessed the 5' RACE reads with MiXCR, giving one entry per CDR3 protein. The sample consists of 650,000 to 1,000,000 distinct CDR3 sequences, 35% to 50% of them appearing once. The sequenced sample consisted of blood. The TCR was taken from a man at least 80 years old in good health. The chain joins TRBV4-3 to TRBJ2-7, with TRBD2 identical over 12 bases. The CDR3 nucleotides are TGCGCCAGCAGCCAAGATAATCGGACTAGCGGGATCTACGAGCAGTACTTC. This sequence encodes CASSQDNRTSGIYEQYF.